These 6 T cell receptor beta chains were all obtained from the same sample, sequenced in a study of read filtering for tumor transcriptome and immune sequencing. This library used roughly 430 ng RNA and molecular barcoded adaptors spanning alpha/delta and beta/gamma chains. TCRdb re-called the reads through MiXCR, storing one row per CDR3 protein. Of roughly 130,000 distinct CDR3 sequences listed, over 10% are singletons. Sequencing was done on a sample of a population of CD138-negative cells sorted from bone marrow. The receptors stem from a donor at least 40 years old with multiple myeloma.

This clonotype was seen many times. The chain joins TRBV6-1 to TRBJ2-6, with D perhaps matching TRBD1 (6 bases). The ends were cut back, 7 bases at V and 0 bases at J, with 13 bases in the middle. The CDR3 sequence is 16 residues long. Germline values: CDR1 MNHNS, CDR2 SASEGT. The CDR3 here is CASTRTANSGANVLTF. CDR3 bases: TGTGCCAGCACTCGGACAGCGAACTCTGGGGCCAACGTCCTGACTTTC.

This clonotype was seen repeatedly, ten times or more. The chain links TRBV7-9 to TRBJ2-5, with no clear D. CDR3 length: 13 amino acids. V dropped 1 base and J dropped 4 bases, with 7 bases sitting between them. The germline CDR1 and CDR2 sequences are SEHNR and FQNEAQ (reference sequence). The CDR3 region is CASSLGLAETQYF. The DNA for the CDR3 is TGTGCCAGCAGCTTAGGTTTGGCAGAGACCCAGTACTTC.

This clonotype came up a few times. In this CDR3 the conserved last residue, phenylalanine or tryptophan, is missing, so a read error is likely. V usage is TRBV3-1 and J usage is TRBJ2-7; D is possibly TRBD2 (6 bases). Trimming left V 1 base short and J 6 bases short, with 10 bases between. CDR1 is LGHDT and CDR2 is YNNKEL in the germline V gene (reference sequence). The CDR3 sequence is 13 residues long. Here the CDR3 reads CASSQGEGGEQYL. The CDR3 coding sequence is TGTGCCAGCAGCCAAGGCGAGGGAGGCGAGCAGTACCTC.

In regard to this clonotype: A read error may be the cause here, since a much bigger clone is one base away. The CDR3 reads CASGLRTSGDNEQFF. The DNA of the CDR3 is TGCGCCAGCGGCTTGCGGACTAGCGGGGACAATGAGCAGTTCTTC. J is TRBJ2-1 and V is TRBV5-1; TRBD2 agrees at 12 bases. In germline, CDR1 is SGHRS, CDR2 YFSETQ. The CDR3 sequence is 15 residues long.

This clonotype was seen many times. V and J are TRBV5-1 and TRBJ2-1; 11 positions match TRBD2. CDR3 size: 14 residues. After removal of 2 bases from V and 7 bases from J, the junction contained 2 bases not matched to a gene. Germline CDR1 reads SGHRS; CDR2 reads YFSETQ. The CDR3 sequence: CASSFGTSGNEQFF. In DNA form, the CDR3 reads TGCGCCAGCAGCTTTGGGACTAGCGGAAATGAGCAGTTCTTC.

In its sample, this clonotype was seen many times. The chain is built from TRBV7-8 and TRBJ1-5, with 8 bases aligning to TRBD1. The CDR3 is made up of 15 amino acids. Germline V gene data show CDR1 as SGHVS and CDR2 as FQNEAQ. J lost 4 bases, V lost 5 bases, and 7 bases had no gene match. The CDR3 DNA is TGTGCCAGCAGCGTATCGACAGGGGTTAATCAGCCCCAGCATTTT. Protein product: CASSVSTGVNQPQHF.